Following are 23 T cell receptor beta chains from one sample sequenced in a study of blood T cell repertoires in COVID-19. This table comes from immunoSEQ multiplex PCR, and its TCRdb copy is limited to in-frame clones, with some not included. The top ten hold about 16% of the sample, which has approximately 220,000 clones, around 90% seen once. What was sequenced was PBMCs or T cells enriched from blood (not recorded which). These receptors were obtained from a man aged 30-40 years who had been exposed to COVID-19.

This rearrangement joins TRBV20-1 to TRBJ2-7, with TRBD2 matching over 8 bases. This CDR3 has 14 amino acids. Germline V gene sequence: CDR1 DFQATT, CDR2 SNEGSKA (reference sequence). The trim removed 3 bases at V and 3 bases at J, leaving 7 bases unmatched. CDR3 DNA: TGCAGTGCTAGTGGCGGGGGGCTTCGCTACGAGCAGTACTTC. It is translated as CSASGGGLRYEQYF.

J is TRBJ1-2 and V is TRBV5-4, with D maybe TRBD1 (6 bases). Trimming removed 4 bases at V and 7 bases at J, with 20 bases between. Germline-derived CDR1 and CDR2 are SGHNT and YYREEE (reference sequence). This CDR3 has 15 residues. The CDR3 loop is CASSQLDRTPIGYTF. The CDR3, as DNA: TGTGCCAGCAGCCAACTCGACAGGACTCCTATTGGCTACACCTTC.

J is TRBJ1-1 and V is TRBV6-5; D unresolved. The CDR3 extends over 13 amino acids. V gave up 6 bases and J gave up 6 bases, with 14 bases separating them. Germline-derived CDR1 and CDR2 are MNHEY and SVGAGI. CDR3 nucleotide sequence: TGTGCCAGCAGCCAATACGGGGTCCCTGAAGCTTTCTTT. Translated, it gives CASSQYGVPEAFF.

CDR3 DNA: TGTGCCAGCAGCGTCTCTGTGTCTAGCACAGATACGCAGTATTTT. It specifies CASSVSVSSTDTQYF. The V gene is TRBV9, the J gene TRBJ2-3; D remains unclear. Germline V CDR1 and CDR2: SGDLS, YYNGEE. The ends were cut back, 2 bases at V and 0 bases at J, with 10 bases in the middle. The CDR3 is made up of 15 amino acids.

The chain combines TRBV1 with TRBJ1-3; TRBD1 was called by the table and not checked on the DNA. TRBV1 is designated a pseudogene. The CDR3 runs 15 residues. DNA of the CDR3: TGCACCAGCAGCGAAGGGTCCAGGGTAGGGGACACCATATATTTT. Its translation: CTSSEGSRVGDTIYF.

Here the CDR3 reads CASSVGQGGSYNSPLHF. CDR3 nucleotides: TGTGCCAGCAGTGTCGGACAGGGCGGCTCCTATAATTCACCCCTCCACTTT. The V gene is TRBV2, the J gene TRBJ1-6; TRBD1 matches at 8 bases. The V segment lost 4 bases and the J segment 0 bases; nucleotides outside the gene matches: 5. Looked up from germline, CDR1 is SNHLY and CDR2 is FYNNEI. This CDR3 contains 17 residues.

The CDR3 here is CASSTGVADSYEQYF. DNA of the CDR3: TGTGCCAGTAGTACCGGGGTAGCGGACTCCTACGAGCAGTACTTC. This chain joins TRBV19 and TRBJ2-7, with D maybe TRBD2 (6 bases). Between the trimmed V and J ends, which lost 4 bases and 0 bases, there was a span of 13 bases. The CDR3 runs 15 residues. The V gene's germline CDR1 is LNHDA and CDR2 SQIVND (reference sequence). Looking up the rest from reference TRBV19 and TRBJ2-7 gives the full variable domain: DGGITQSPKYLFRKEGQNVTLSCEQNLNHDAMYWYRQDPGQGLRLIYYSQIVNDFQKGDIAEGYSVSREKKESFPLTVTSAQKNPTAFYLCASSTGVADSYEQYFGPGTRLTVT.

V usage is TRBV27 and J usage is TRBJ1-1; 9 positions agree with TRBD1. Germline CDR1 is MNHEY and CDR2 is SMNVEV (reference sequence). This CDR3 contains 16 residues. V shed 4 bases, J shed 6 bases, and the junction held 12 bases outside the gene matches. CDR3 DNA: TGTGCCAGCAGTTCCCCTTTGGGACAGGGCAGGCCTGAAGCTTTCTTT. Protein product: CASSSPLGQGRPEAFF.

This chain uses TRBV27 with TRBJ2-4; D is undetermined. The CDR3 consists of 19 residues. V gave up 2 bases and J gave up 0 bases, with 20 bases separating them. The germline CDR1 and CDR2 sequences are MNHEY and SMNVEV (reference sequence). This CDR3 is CASSLGPPRQTKAKNIQYF. Written as DNA, the CDR3 is TGTGCCAGCAGTTTAGGCCCTCCTCGGCAAACTAAAGCCAAAAACATTCAGTACTTC.

The chain links TRBV6-5 to TRBJ1-5; D gene unclear. This CDR3 has 15 amino acids. The V gene's germline CDR1 is MNHEY and CDR2 SVGAGI. Trimming took off 0 bases at V and 3 bases at J, with 9 bases between the two ends. For the CDR3, the DNA is TGTGCCAGCAGTTACTCAGCAGGATACAATCAGCCCCAGCATTTT. It yields the protein CASSYSAGYNQPQHF.

The chain joins TRBV27 to TRBJ2-1, with 7 bases aligning to TRBD2. The J segment lost 6 bases and the V segment lost 7 bases, leaving 15 bases of the junction unmatched. The CDR3 is made up of 16 amino acids. Germline lookup yields CDR1 MNHEY and CDR2 SMNVEV (reference sequence). The CDR3 DNA reads TGTGCCAGCACCCAGCGGAAACAACTAGCGCCCAATGAGCAGTTCTTC. The encoded protein is CASTQRKQLAPNEQFF.

CDR3 loop: CASSSGQGGQPQHF. CDR3 sequence (DNA): TGTGCCAGCAGCTCCGGACAGGGAGGACAGCCCCAGCATTTT. The J gene is TRBJ1-5, the V gene TRBV9; 8 bases align to TRBD1. With 4 bases clipped from V and 7 bases from J, the junction kept 7 bases outside the gene matches. Germline loops: CDR1 SGDLS, CDR2 YYNGEE. CDR3 length equals 14 residues.

The V and J genes are TRBV29-1 and TRBJ2-5, with TRBD1 matching over 9 bases. Losses at the gene ends were 6 bases for V and 9 bases for J; bases not matched to a gene: 17. The CDR3 totals 15 residues. The germline CDR1 and CDR2 sequences are SQVTM and ANQGSEA. For the CDR3, the DNA is TGCAGCGTGGACGACCTGGGACAGGGAATAGGGCCCCAGTACTTC. Its protein is CSVDDLGQGIGPQYF.

The chain joins TRBV7-9 to TRBJ1-5, with 9 bases aligning to TRBD1. From germline, CDR1 is SEHNR and CDR2 FQNEAQ (reference sequence). The CDR3 is 15 residues long. The junction had 4 bases not matched to a gene; V was cut back by 3 bases and J by 4 bases. As DNA, the CDR3 is TGTGCCAGCAGCTTGGACAGGGGTGGGAATCAGCCCCAGCATTTT. Residues: CASSLDRGGNQPQHF.

This chain uses TRBV3-1 (or the pseudogene TRBV3-2) with TRBJ2-3; TRBD2 aligns across 12 bases. J was trimmed by 5 bases and V by 0 bases; bases with no gene match: 12. CDR1 is LGHDT, CDR2 YNNKEL, per germline (reference sequence). This CDR3 has 19 amino acids. CDR3 protein: CASSQEPPSGGAFRDTQYF. CDR3 DNA sequence: TGTGCCAGCAGCCAAGAACCTCCTAGCGGGGGGGCCTTCAGAGATACGCAGTATTTT.

Only one count was recorded for this clone. CDR3 sequence: CASSIYRNTEAFF. CDR3 DNA: TGTGCCAGCAGCATATACAGGAACACTGAAGCTTTCTTT. V is TRBV27 and J is TRBJ1-1; no clear D gene. Trimming left V 6 bases short and J 1 base short, with 9 bases between. The V gene's germline CDR1 is MNHEY and CDR2 SMNVEV (reference sequence). The CDR3 has 13 residues.

This sequence joins TRBV10-3 and TRBJ1-1; TRBD1 matches at 9 bases. With 10 bases clipped from V and 1 base from J, the junction kept 10 bases outside the gene matches. This CDR3 contains 15 residues. Per germline, CDR1 ENHRY and CDR2 SYGVKD. The CDR3 loop is CATQGAAKGNTEAFF. CDR3 sequence (DNA): TGTGCCACACAGGGGGCGGCCAAGGGGAACACTGAAGCTTTCTTT.

The CDR3 region is CASSPQGSDSPLHF. The CDR3 DNA reads TGTGCCAGCAGCCCCCAGGGATCAGATTCACCCCTCCACTTT. The V call is TRBV9, the J call TRBJ1-6, with TRBD1 as a possible D gene (5 bases). CDR3 size: 14 residues. Deletions cut 4 bases from V and 8 bases from J, with 13 bases between. The V gene's germline CDR1 is SGDLS and CDR2 YYNGEE. Full variable domain (remainder filled in from reference TRBV9 and TRBJ1-6): DSGVTQTPKHLITATGQRVTLRCSPRSGDLSVYWYQQSLDQGLQFLIQYYNGEERAKGNILERFSAQQFPDLHSELNLSSLELGDSALYFCASSPQGSDSPLHFGNGTRLTVT.

J is TRBJ2-2 and V is TRBV15, with D possibly matching TRBD2 (5 bases). The CDR3 length is 14 residues. V was trimmed by 6 bases and J by 3 bases, leaving 11 bases between them. CDR1 and CDR2 from the germline V gene are LNHNV and YYDKDF (reference sequence). The CDR3 region is CATRGGRDTGELFF. The CDR3 nucleotides read TGTGCCACCAGGGGTGGGCGGGACACCGGGGAGCTGTTTTTT.

The genes are TRBV29-1 and TRBJ2-3; 8 bases align to TRBD2. The CDR3 is made up of 13 amino acids. Trimming at V came to 5 bases and at J to 4 bases, leaving 5 bases not matched to a gene. Germline CDR1 is SQVTM and CDR2 is ANQGSEA. In DNA, the CDR3 is TGCAGCGTTCACGGGGGGGTACCAGATACGCAGTATTTT. The encoded protein is CSVHGGVPDTQYF.

This chain connects TRBV5-1 to TRBJ1-4; a possible D gene is TRBD1 (5 bases). The V gene lost 2 bases and the J gene lost 4 bases, with 15 bases spanning the gap. The CDR3 consists of 16 residues. CDR1 and CDR2 from the germline V gene are SGHRS and YFSETQ. This chain's CDR3 is CASSFGPGDGNEKLFF. CDR3 DNA: TGCGCCAGCAGCTTCGGTCCGGGGGATGGTAATGAAAAACTGTTTTTT.

The chain joins TRBV9 to TRBJ1-2; the match to TRBD1 covers 7 bases. Germline V CDR1 and CDR2: SGDLS, YYNGEE. The CDR3 runs to 15 residues. V was clipped by 3 bases and J by 4 bases; unmatched bases: 9. The CDR3, as DNA: TGTGCCAGCAGCGCCCCGGGACAGCTCCGCTATGGCTACACCTTC. Amino acid sequence: CASSAPGQLRYGYTF.

The rearrangement joins TRBV10-1 to TRBJ2-7; D uncertain. Germline CDR1 and CDR2: WNHNN and SYGVQD (reference sequence). This CDR3 is 13 amino acids long. V was shortened by 6 bases and J by 6 bases, with 15 bases between the two germline ends. This CDR3 reads CASSPTSVREQYF. Here the CDR3 DNA reads TGCGCCAGCAGCCCAACGTCAGTCCGCGAGCAGTACTTC.